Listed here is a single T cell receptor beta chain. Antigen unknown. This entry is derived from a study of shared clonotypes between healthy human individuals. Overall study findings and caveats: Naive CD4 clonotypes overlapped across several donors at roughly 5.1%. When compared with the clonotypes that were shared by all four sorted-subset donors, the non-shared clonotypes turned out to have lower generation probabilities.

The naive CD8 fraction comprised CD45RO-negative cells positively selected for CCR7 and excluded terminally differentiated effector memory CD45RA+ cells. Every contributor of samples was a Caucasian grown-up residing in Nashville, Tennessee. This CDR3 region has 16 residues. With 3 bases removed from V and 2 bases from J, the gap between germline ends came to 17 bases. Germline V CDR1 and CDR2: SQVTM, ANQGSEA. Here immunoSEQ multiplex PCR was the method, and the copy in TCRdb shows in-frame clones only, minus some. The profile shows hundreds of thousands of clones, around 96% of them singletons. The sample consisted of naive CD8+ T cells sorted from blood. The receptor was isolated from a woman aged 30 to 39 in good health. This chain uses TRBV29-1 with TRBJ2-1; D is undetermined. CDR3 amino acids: CSVDGGRRFTYNEQFF. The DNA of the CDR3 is TGCAGCGTTGATGGCGGACGCCGTTTTACCTACAATGAGCAGTTCTTC.